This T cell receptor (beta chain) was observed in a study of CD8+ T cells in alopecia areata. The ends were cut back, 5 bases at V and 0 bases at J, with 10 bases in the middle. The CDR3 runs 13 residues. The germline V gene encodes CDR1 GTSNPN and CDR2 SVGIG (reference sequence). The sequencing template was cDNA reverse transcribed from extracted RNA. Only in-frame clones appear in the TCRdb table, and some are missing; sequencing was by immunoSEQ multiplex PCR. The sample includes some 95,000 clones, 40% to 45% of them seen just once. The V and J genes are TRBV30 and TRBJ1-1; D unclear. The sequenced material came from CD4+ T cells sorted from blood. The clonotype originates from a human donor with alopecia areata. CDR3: CAWERGMNTEAFF. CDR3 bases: TGTGCCTGGGAACGCGGGATGAACACTGAAGCTTTCTTT.